The present T cell receptor beta chain was sequenced within a study of regulatory T cells in long-lasting Graves disease. CDR3-region Arm-PCR and iRepertoire HTBI primers produced the TCR beta libraries. TCRdb reanalysed the multiplex PCR reads using MiXCR and keeps one entry per CDR3 protein. The sample includes roughly 610,000 distinct CDR3 sequences, about 16% seen only once; the top ten take approximately 12%. V was clipped by 5 bases and J by 7 bases, with 15 bases between them. The CDR3 has 15 residues. The germline V gene has CDR1 MDHEN and CDR2 SYDVKM. General observations from the study: Persistent disease was associated with favored TRBV28 usage and with favored use of TRBJ1-2 and TRBJ2-5.

Worth noting for this clonotype: Its antigen is not known.

Documented time point: newly diagnosed GD, antithyroid drugs for less than 3 months. From RNA extracted from PBMCs, the TCR library was made. The peripheral blood volume drawn was around 10 milliliters, and it was collected into EDTA tubes. The data were also submitted as part of a second study, on T cells in Graves' hyperthyroidism and ophthalmopathy. That study reports: By a 13 V-J model, ophthalmopathy was set apart from stable hyperthyroidism.

This chain uses TRBV28 with TRBJ1-6, with D perhaps matching TRBD1 (6 bases). This TCR was recovered from a man between 18 and 35 years old with Graves disease. The sequencing here drew on peripheral blood mononuclear cells (PBMCs), taken at new diagnosis, from a patient treated with antithyroid drugs. CDR3 loop: CASSPLGASNSPLHF. DNA for the CDR3: TGTGCCAGCAGTCCTCTGGGGGCGTCCAATTCACCCCTCCACTTT.